These T cell receptor beta chains were read from a single sample in a study of cytomegalovirus exposure and HLA in healthy donors. The data were produced by immunoSEQ multiplex PCR, yet TCRdb's version contains in-frame clones alone and is incomplete. Here the sample spans over 100,000 clones, approximately 80% being singletons. Material for sequencing was PBMCs. These receptors came from a woman younger than 35 in good health and CMV-seropositive. Both conserved end residues are part of each CDR3. A D gene is named only where the DNA matches it firmly. Size is stated for part of the rows, as once, few or many counts, or as a class when the clone is expanded.

abundance: .; d_gene: .; len: 13; j_gene: TRBJ1-4; v_gene: TRBV27; CDR3nt: TGTGCCAGCAGTTTATTCTTAGCTGAAAAACTGTTTTTT; CDR3aa: CASSLFLAEKLFF
abundance: .; d_gene: TRBD1; len: 14; j_gene: TRBJ1-4; v_gene: TRBV30; CDR3nt: TGTGCCTGGTCCTTCGCAGGGGGGACTGAAAAACTGTTTTTT; CDR3aa: CAWSFAGGTEKLFF
abundance: .; d_gene: .; len: 16; j_gene: TRBJ1-5; v_gene: TRBV7-9; CDR3nt: TGTGCCAGCAGCTTTTCATTTTCGGGTGGCAATCAGCCCCAGCATTTT; CDR3aa: CASSFSFSGGNQPQHF
abundance: once; d_gene: .; len: 15; j_gene: TRBJ2-7; v_gene: TRBV10-2; CDR3nt: TGCGCCAGCGGGGACGGGGGAGATAACCCCTACGAGCAGTACTTC; CDR3aa: CASGDGGDNPYEQYF
abundance: once; d_gene: .; len: 14; j_gene: TRBJ1-2; v_gene: TRBV11-2; CDR3nt: TGTGCCAGCAGCTTAGGCGCGGGGGACTATGGCTACACCTTC; CDR3aa: CASSLGAGDYGYTF
abundance: .; d_gene: .; len: 15; j_gene: TRBJ2-3; v_gene: TRBV30; CDR3nt: TGTGCCTGGTCAGGCGGAGGTTCTAGCACAGATACGCAGTATTTT; CDR3aa: CAWSGGGSSTDTQYF
abundance: .; d_gene: TRBD1; len: 16; j_gene: TRBJ1-4; v_gene: TRBV28; CDR3nt: TGTGCCAGCTCTTCTGACAGGGATTTTACTAATGAAAAACTGTTTTTT; CDR3aa: CASSSDRDFTNEKLFF
abundance: .; d_gene: .; len: 12; j_gene: TRBJ2-1; v_gene: TRBV29-1; CDR3nt: TGCAGCGTTGAGGAGGGGTCAGTTGGTCAGTTCTTC; CDR3aa: CSVEEGSVGQFF
abundance: few; d_gene: TRBD2; len: 12; j_gene: TRBJ2-3; v_gene: TRBV28; CDR3nt: TGTGCCAGCAGTTTTACTAGCGGGAGAAAGTATTTT; CDR3aa: CASSFTSGRKYF
abundance: .; d_gene: .; len: 16; j_gene: TRBJ1-2; v_gene: TRBV5-5; CDR3nt: TGTGCCAGCAGCTTGGTTCAGGGGACGATCGACTATGGCTACACCTTC; CDR3aa: CASSLVQGTIDYGYTF
abundance: .; d_gene: .; len: 15; j_gene: TRBJ2-7; v_gene: TRBV7-5; CDR3nt: TGTGCCAGAATCACGGGAGGGAGTGGGTCCTACGAGCAGTACTTC; CDR3aa: CARITGGSGSYEQYF
abundance: .; d_gene: .; len: 13; j_gene: TRBJ2-7; v_gene: TRBV2; CDR3nt: TGTGCCAGCGGGGTGGCGGGAACCTACGAGCAGTACTTC; CDR3aa: CASGVAGTYEQYF
abundance: few; d_gene: .; len: 13; j_gene: TRBJ1-1; v_gene: TRBV6-4; CDR3nt: TGTGCCAGCAGCACTATGACGGGAGAAGAAGCTTTCTTT; CDR3aa: CASSTMTGEEAFF
abundance: .; d_gene: TRBD2; len: 17; j_gene: TRBJ2-1; v_gene: TRBV5-4; CDR3nt: TGTGCCAGCAGCTTGGGTGACTTTGCGGGAGGAAGGAATGAGCAGTTCTTC; CDR3aa: CASSLGDFAGGRNEQFF
abundance: once; d_gene: TRBD1; len: 15; j_gene: TRBJ1-1; v_gene: TRBV7-9; CDR3nt: TGTGCCAGCAGCTCACAAGGGGGCAAGAACACTGAAGCTTTCTTT; CDR3aa: CASSSQGGKNTEAFF
abundance: .; d_gene: TRBD2; len: 14; j_gene: TRBJ2-1; v_gene: TRBV2; CDR3nt: TGTGCCAGCGGGAAGCGGGGGAATTACAATGAGCAGTTCTTC; CDR3aa: CASGKRGNYNEQFF
abundance: once; d_gene: .; len: 16; j_gene: TRBJ1-5; v_gene: TRBV30; CDR3nt: TGTGCCTGGAGACCAGGGGCAGGAGGTAGCAATCAGCCCCAGCATTTT; CDR3aa: CAWRPGAGGSNQPQHF
abundance: .; d_gene: TRBD1; len: 14; j_gene: TRBJ2-7; v_gene: TRBV7-8; CDR3nt: TGTGCCAGCAGTTCAGGACAGGGGGCCAACGAGCAGTACTTC; CDR3aa: CASSSGQGANEQYF
abundance: .; d_gene: TRBD1; len: 14; j_gene: TRBJ1-2; v_gene: TRBV27; CDR3nt: TGTGCCAGCAGGGGGACAGGGGATGTAGGGGGCTACACCTTC; CDR3aa: CASRGTGDVGGYTF
abundance: .; d_gene: TRBD1; len: 13; j_gene: TRBJ1-1; v_gene: TRBV5-1; CDR3nt: TGCGCCAGTACAGGGGCACTGAACACTGAAGCTTTCTTT; CDR3aa: CASTGALNTEAFF
abundance: .; d_gene: TRBD2; len: 15; j_gene: TRBJ2-7; v_gene: TRBV6-1; CDR3nt: TGTGCCAGCAGCAGCGGGACGGAGATTACCTACGAGCAGTACTTC; CDR3aa: CASSSGTEITYEQYF
abundance: .; d_gene: TRBD2; len: 15; j_gene: TRBJ2-1; v_gene: TRBV5-1; CDR3nt: TGCGCCAGCAGCTTGGCTAGCGGGATATCCGATGAGCAGTTCTTC; CDR3aa: CASSLASGISDEQFF
abundance: .; d_gene: TRBD1; len: 14; j_gene: TRBJ1-2; v_gene: TRBV2; CDR3nt: TGTGCCAGCAGACGGGGACAGGGGGCTTTTAGCTACACCTTC; CDR3aa: CASRRGQGAFSYTF
abundance: .; d_gene: .; len: 11; j_gene: TRBJ1-1; v_gene: TRBV2; CDR3nt: TGTGCCGGAAAAGCAGGCACTGAAGCTTTCTTT; CDR3aa: CAGKAGTEAFF
abundance: .; d_gene: .; len: 14; j_gene: TRBJ1-1; v_gene: TRBV10-2; CDR3nt: TGCGCCAGCAGTGAGTCGAGGCAGGGGTCGGAAGCTTTCTTT; CDR3aa: CASSESRQGSEAFF
abundance: .; d_gene: TRBD2; len: 14; j_gene: TRBJ2-1; v_gene: TRBV11-2; CDR3nt: TGTGCCAGCAGCTTTGGACTAGTAGACAATGAGCAGTTCTTC; CDR3aa: CASSFGLVDNEQFF
abundance: few; d_gene: TRBD2; len: 15; j_gene: TRBJ2-3; v_gene: TRBV2; CDR3nt: TGTGCCAGCAGAGTAGGGCGGGAGAGCACAGATACGCAGTATTTT; CDR3aa: CASRVGRESTDTQYF
abundance: .; d_gene: .; len: 13; j_gene: TRBJ2-7; v_gene: TRBV7-3; CDR3nt: TGTGCCAGCAGCCGTGATTCGGGTGGCGAGCAGTACTTC; CDR3aa: CASSRDSGGEQYF
abundance: .; d_gene: .; len: 15; j_gene: TRBJ1-4; v_gene: TRBV7-6; CDR3nt: TGTGCCAGCAGCTTAGGTGCGGCCGGCTACGAAAAACTGTTTTTT; CDR3aa: CASSLGAAGYEKLFF
abundance: .; d_gene: TRBD1; len: 15; j_gene: TRBJ1-2; v_gene: TRBV4-1; CDR3nt: TGCGCCAGCAGCCGGACGGACAGGGGGCTCGCTGGCTACACCTTC; CDR3aa: CASSRTDRGLAGYTF
abundance: .; d_gene: .; len: 13; j_gene: TRBJ2-7; v_gene: TRBV2; CDR3nt: TGTGCCAGCAGTCGCGGACAGTCCTACGAGCAGTACTTC; CDR3aa: CASSRGQSYEQYF
abundance: .; d_gene: TRBD1; len: 14; j_gene: TRBJ2-7; v_gene: TRBV28; CDR3nt: TGTGCCAGCAGTTTGGGGACAGGTGGTTACGAGCAGTACTTC; CDR3aa: CASSLGTGGYEQYF
abundance: .; d_gene: TRBD1; len: 12; j_gene: TRBJ2-7; v_gene: TRBV2; CDR3nt: TGTGCCAGCAAATTGACAGGGGTCGAGCAGTACTTC; CDR3aa: CASKLTGVEQYF
abundance: .; d_gene: TRBD2; len: 15; j_gene: TRBJ2-7; v_gene: TRBV2; CDR3nt: TGTGCCAGCAGTGAAGAGCAGCGGGGGTTCTACGAGCAGTACTTC; CDR3aa: CASSEEQRGFYEQYF
abundance: few; d_gene: TRBD1; len: 20; j_gene: TRBJ2-1; v_gene: TRBV4-2; CDR3nt: TGTGCCAGCAGCCAAATTCAGTTGACAGGGGCTTATGGATCCTACAATGAGCAGTTCTTC; CDR3aa: CASSQIQLTGAYGSYNEQFF
abundance: .; d_gene: TRBD1; len: 14; j_gene: TRBJ1-4; v_gene: TRBV5-1; CDR3nt: TGCGCCAGCAGCCGACAGGGAACTAATGAAAAACTGTTTTTT; CDR3aa: CASSRQGTNEKLFF
abundance: .; d_gene: .; len: 13; j_gene: TRBJ2-2; v_gene: TRBV7-6; CDR3nt: TGTGCCAGCAGCTTAGACGGCACCGGGGAGCTGTTTTTT; CDR3aa: CASSLDGTGELFF
abundance: .; d_gene: TRBD2; len: 16; j_gene: TRBJ2-4; v_gene: TRBV5-6; CDR3nt: TGTGCCAGCAGCAATTACCTAGCCGGGAGGGTGTACATTCAGTACTTC; CDR3aa: CASSNYLAGRVYIQYF
abundance: once; d_gene: .; len: 13; j_gene: TRBJ1-4; v_gene: TRBV28; CDR3nt: TGTGCCAGCACGGGGGGATCTAATGAAAAACTGTTTTTT; CDR3aa: CASTGGSNEKLFF
abundance: .; d_gene: TRBD1; len: 17; j_gene: TRBJ2-5; v_gene: TRBV6-1; CDR3nt: TGTGCCAGCAGTGCACTGGGGCACAGGGGGCTTGGGGAGACCCAGTACTTC; CDR3aa: CASSALGHRGLGETQYF
abundance: .; d_gene: .; len: 15; j_gene: TRBJ1-1; v_gene: TRBV6-1; CDR3nt: TGTGCCAGCAGTGAAGCATCGACAGCGAACACTGAAGCTTTCTTT; CDR3aa: CASSEASTANTEAFF
abundance: .; d_gene: TRBD1; len: 15; j_gene: TRBJ1-5; v_gene: TRBV28; CDR3nt: TGTGCCAGCCGACTTTGGACAGGGGGCGATCAGCCCCAGCATTTT; CDR3aa: CASRLWTGGDQPQHF
abundance: .; d_gene: .; len: 15; j_gene: TRBJ2-7; v_gene: TRBV21-1; CDR3nt: TGTGCCAGCAGCATCTTCCTGGAGGGACCCTACGAGCAGTACTTC; CDR3aa: CASSIFLEGPYEQYF
abundance: .; d_gene: .; len: 16; j_gene: TRBJ1-4; v_gene: TRBV5-1; CDR3nt: TGCGCCAGCAGCCCGGCAGGGTCGGCAACTAATGAAAAACTGTTTTTT; CDR3aa: CASSPAGSATNEKLFF
abundance: .; d_gene: TRBD1; len: 14; j_gene: TRBJ1-1; v_gene: TRBV28; CDR3nt: TGTGCCACCGAGACAGGGGGCGCAAACACTGAAGCTTTCTTT; CDR3aa: CATETGGANTEAFF
abundance: .; d_gene: TRBD2; len: 14; j_gene: TRBJ2-7; v_gene: TRBV11-2; CDR3nt: TGTGCCAGCAGCCGCGGGAGTCAAAGCTACGAGCAGTACTTC; CDR3aa: CASSRGSQSYEQYF
abundance: .; d_gene: .; len: 15; j_gene: TRBJ2-4; v_gene: TRBV4-1; CDR3nt: TGCGCCAGCAGCCAACTAGGCCTAGCCAAAAACATTCAGTACTTC; CDR3aa: CASSQLGLAKNIQYF
abundance: .; d_gene: .; len: 16; j_gene: TRBJ2-5; v_gene: TRBV4-1; CDR3nt: TGCGCCAGCAGCCACCCTTACCGGGACACGCAAGAGACCCAGTACTTC; CDR3aa: CASSHPYRDTQETQYF
abundance: few; d_gene: .; len: 10; j_gene: TRBJ1-1; v_gene: TRBV13; CDR3nt: TGTGCCAGCCGCGGCCCTGAAGCTTTCTTT; CDR3aa: CASRGPEAFF
abundance: .; d_gene: .; len: 11; j_gene: TRBJ1-2; v_gene: TRBV2; CDR3nt: TGTGCCAGCAGTCTTAACTATGGCTACACCTTC; CDR3aa: CASSLNYGYTF
abundance: .; d_gene: .; len: 17; j_gene: TRBJ2-7; v_gene: TRBV7-6; CDR3nt: TGTGCCAGCAGCCCGCGTACCCGCGGGACCGACATCTACGAGCAGTACTTC; CDR3aa: CASSPRTRGTDIYEQYF